The source of this T cell receptor (beta chain) is a study of blood T cells in healthy people across ages. Combining a sample-barcoded 5' primer with a J-beta primer mix, a second PCR ran for about 7 to 11 cycles. TCRdb ran MiXCR on the 5' RACE reads and lists one entry per CDR3 protein. The sample has around 1,000,000 distinct CDR3 sequences, under 30% seen once. A note on this clonotype: Its antigen is unidentified.

V was pared by 7 bases and J by 11 bases, with 9 bases of the junction left unmatched. The germline gives CDR1 KGHDR, CDR2 SFDVKD. The CDR3 has 13 amino acids. Study-wide results and caveats: Expanded clonotype shifts may have been confounded, as the donors had an unknown CMV status.

These data were likewise used in another study, on T cells of mothers and their children.

The sequenced sample consisted of blood. V and J are TRBV24-1 and TRBJ2-3, with TRBD1 identical over 9 bases. This TCR derives from a girl aged 2-10 years in good health. The CDR3 loop is CATRGTGSLMQYF. The DNA of the CDR3 is TGTGCCACCAGAGGGACAGGGAGCTTGATGCAGTATTTT.